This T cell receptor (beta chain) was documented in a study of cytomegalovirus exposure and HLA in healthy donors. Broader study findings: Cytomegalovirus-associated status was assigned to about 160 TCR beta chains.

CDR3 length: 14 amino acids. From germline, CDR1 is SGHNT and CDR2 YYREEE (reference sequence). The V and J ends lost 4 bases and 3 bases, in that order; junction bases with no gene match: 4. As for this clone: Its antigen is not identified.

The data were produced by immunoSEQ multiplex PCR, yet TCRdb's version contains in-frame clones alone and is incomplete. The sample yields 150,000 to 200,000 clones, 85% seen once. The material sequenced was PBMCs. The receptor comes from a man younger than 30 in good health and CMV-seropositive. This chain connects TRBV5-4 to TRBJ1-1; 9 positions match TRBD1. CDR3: CASSGGQGDTEAFF. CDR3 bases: TGTGCCAGCAGCGGGGGACAGGGTGACACTGAAGCTTTCTTT.